These T cell receptor beta chains were read from a single sample in a study of blood T cell repertoires in COVID-19. Assay used: immunoSEQ multiplex PCR; TCRdb lists only in-frame clones, some missing. The sample holds about 310,000 clones, roughly 90% seen once. Specimen: peripheral blood. The receptors shown here come from a young woman with COVID-19, enrolled during active disease. Both conserved end residues are part of each CDR3. Fields, in order: V gene, clone size, D gene, CDR3 protein. The D gene is left open where the match is weak. Expanded clones are given a class, and other clones once, few, many or no size at all.

v_gene: TRBV28; abundance: .; d_gene: TRBD1; CDR3aa: CASSLYSLQGAHGELFF
v_gene: TRBV6-5; abundance: once; d_gene: .; CDR3aa: CASSSDSIEKLFF
v_gene: TRBV24-1; abundance: .; d_gene: .; CDR3aa: CATSDRVLYEQYF
v_gene: TRBV29-1; abundance: .; d_gene: .; CDR3aa: CSVIMNTEAFF
v_gene: TRBV29-1; abundance: .; d_gene: .; CDR3aa: CSVEDRSGPGNEQFF
v_gene: TRBV9; abundance: .; d_gene: .; CDR3aa: CASSVGTGNSPLHF
v_gene: TRBV12-3/TRBV12-4; abundance: .; d_gene: .; CDR3aa: CASSLLVGEQFF
v_gene: TRBV29-1; abundance: .; d_gene: .; CDR3aa: CSVPGGTEAFF
v_gene: TRBV2; abundance: .; d_gene: TRBD1; CDR3aa: CASSPGQGTDTQYF
v_gene: TRBV30; abundance: .; d_gene: TRBD1; CDR3aa: CALKQGAPYNEQFF
v_gene: TRBV5-5; abundance: .; d_gene: .; CDR3aa: CASSLGLAGDTGELFF
v_gene: TRBV6-5; abundance: once; d_gene: .; CDR3aa: CASSYKGVQPQHF
v_gene: TRBV19; abundance: .; d_gene: TRBD1; CDR3aa: CASSIAGTDLYSNQPQHF
v_gene: TRBV19; abundance: .; d_gene: .; CDR3aa: CASSPGQPQHF
v_gene: TRBV10-3; abundance: once; d_gene: .; CDR3aa: CAISESGEGMNTEAFF
v_gene: TRBV28; abundance: .; d_gene: TRBD1; CDR3aa: CASSPGQTIYGYTF
v_gene: TRBV14; abundance: .; d_gene: TRBD1; CDR3aa: CASSRTRGTGGYGYTF
v_gene: TRBV7-2; abundance: few; d_gene: .; CDR3aa: CASSLSNRYQPQHF
v_gene: TRBV25-1; abundance: .; d_gene: .; CDR3aa: CASSVAGAGYGYTF
v_gene: TRBV9; abundance: .; d_gene: .; CDR3aa: CASSPRGGAQNTGELFF
v_gene: TRBV19; abundance: .; d_gene: .; CDR3aa: CASSTGYGYTF
v_gene: TRBV29-1; abundance: .; d_gene: TRBD1; CDR3aa: CSVEPGQGNYGYTF
v_gene: TRBV7-2; abundance: .; d_gene: TRBD2; CDR3aa: CASSRLAGAGYNEQFF
v_gene: TRBV25-1; abundance: .; d_gene: .; CDR3aa: CASSVNYPGVNTEAFF
v_gene: TRBV12-3/TRBV12-4; abundance: .; d_gene: TRBD2; CDR3aa: CASTGTLPGGQFF
v_gene: TRBV7-2; abundance: once; d_gene: .; CDR3aa: CASSFSGTTDTQYF
v_gene: TRBV19; abundance: .; d_gene: TRBD1; CDR3aa: CASSINGPGQGRTEAFF
v_gene: TRBV28; abundance: .; d_gene: .; CDR3aa: CASRPRDSAEAFF
v_gene: TRBV6-1; abundance: .; d_gene: .; CDR3aa: CASSDRLGSNEKLFF